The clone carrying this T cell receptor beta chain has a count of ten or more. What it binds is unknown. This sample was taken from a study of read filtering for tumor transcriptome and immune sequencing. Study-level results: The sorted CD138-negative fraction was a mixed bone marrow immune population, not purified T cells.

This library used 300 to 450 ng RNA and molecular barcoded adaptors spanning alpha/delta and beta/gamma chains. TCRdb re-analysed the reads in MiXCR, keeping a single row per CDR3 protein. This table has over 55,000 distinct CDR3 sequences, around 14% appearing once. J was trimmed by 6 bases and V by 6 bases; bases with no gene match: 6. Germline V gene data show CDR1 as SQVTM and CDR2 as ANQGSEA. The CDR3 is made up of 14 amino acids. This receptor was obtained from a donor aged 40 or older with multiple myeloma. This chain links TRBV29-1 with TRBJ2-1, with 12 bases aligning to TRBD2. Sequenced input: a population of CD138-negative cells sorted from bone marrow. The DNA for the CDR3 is TGCAGCGTCTTGACTAGCGGGAGTGTCAATGAGCAGTTCTTC. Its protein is CSVLTSGSVNEQFF.